Shown below are 21 T cell receptor beta chains from a single sample sequenced in a study of T-cell reconstitution after alpha-beta-depleted transplantation in children. Unique molecular identifiers were incorporated during preparation of the TCRbeta library. TCRdb re-called the PCR reads with MiXCR, one entry per CDR3 protein. Here the sample spans about 470,000 distinct CDR3 sequences, 43% being singletons. This sample comprised PBMCs, obtained before TCRalphabeta/CD19-depleted stem cell transplant. These receptors originate from a girl aged 2 to 10 with aplastic anemia, due to receive a stem cell transplant.

The genes are TRBV20-1 and TRBJ1-2; D is possibly TRBD1 (6 bases). This CDR3 is 13 amino acids long. CDR1 DFQATT and CDR2 SNEGSKA come from the germline V gene (reference sequence). Trimming shortened V by 4 bases and J by 3 bases, and 12 bases separated the two germline ends. The CDR3 nucleotides are TGCAGTGCTACCGTAGAGGGGGACTATGGCTACACCTTC. The encoded protein is CSATVEGDYGYTF.

The chain joins TRBV4-2 to TRBJ1-5; 7 positions match TRBD1. The CDR3 has 14 residues. With V trimmed by 6 bases and J by 6 bases, 8 bases remained unmatched. Germline V gene data show CDR1 as LGHNA and CDR2 as YNFKEQ. CDR3 coding DNA: TGTGCCAGCAGTGAAGGGGGCGTTAGTCAGCCCCAGCATTTT. This encodes CASSEGGVSQPQHF.

V and J are TRBV4-1 and TRBJ2-7; D is unclear. There are 13 residues in the CDR3. The V gene's germline CDR1 is MGHRA and CDR2 YSYEKL. Deletions cut 5 bases from V and 2 bases from J, with 10 bases between. The DNA of the CDR3 is TGCGCCAGCAGCGCGAGCTTACCCTACGAGCAGTACTTC. Translation gives CASSASLPYEQYF.

The chain employs TRBV7-2 and TRBJ2-7, with TRBD1 identical over 7 bases. There are 14 residues in the CDR3. With V trimmed by 7 bases and J by 1 base, 7 bases remained unmatched. CDR1 is SGHTA and CDR2 is FQGNSA in the germline V gene. The CDR3 loop is CASNFRDRSYEQYF. DNA for the CDR3: TGTGCCAGCAATTTCCGGGACAGATCCTACGAGCAGTACTTC. The whole variable domain, filled in from reference TRBV7-2 and TRBJ2-7, reads GAGVSQSPSNKVTEKGKDVELRCDPISGHTALYWYRQSLGQGLEFLIYFQGNSAPDKSGLPSDRFSAERTGGSVSTLTIQRTQQEDSAVYLCASNFRDRSYEQYFGPGTRLTVT.

This clonotype was detected only a few times. V and J are TRBV4-2 and TRBJ2-1; TRBD2 aligns across 10 bases. The CDR3 consists of 15 residues. Trimming took 4 bases from V and 6 from J; bases not matched to a gene: 6. The germline V gene has CDR1 LGHNA and CDR2 YNFKEQ. The CDR3 sequence: CASSLRGLATNEQFF. CDR3 DNA sequence: TGTGCCAGCAGCCTTAGGGGACTAGCGACCAATGAGCAGTTCTTC.

This clonotype was seen at least ten times. The J gene is TRBJ2-2, the V gene TRBV6-6, with 7 bases identical to TRBD2. V trimming: 7 bases; J trimming: 3 bases; junction bases outside the gene matches: 11. The V gene's germline CDR1 is MNHNY and CDR2 SVGAGI (reference sequence). The CDR3 sequence is 16 residues long. The CDR3 region has the DNA TGTGCCAGCATTCAACCGGGACTAACTTACACCGGGGAGCTGTTTTTT. The encoded protein is CASIQPGLTYTGELFF.

The sample holds many counts of this clonotype. The chain has TRBV20-1 and TRBJ1-5, with 9 bases matching TRBD1. The V segment lost 6 bases and the J segment 3 bases; nucleotides outside the gene matches: 3. The CDR3 is made up of 13 amino acids. Looked up from germline, CDR1 is DFQATT and CDR2 is SNEGSKA (reference sequence). The CDR3 sequence is CSAGQGFNQPQHF. CDR3 nucleotides: TGCAGTGCCGGACAGGGGTTCAATCAGCCCCAGCATTTT.

The chain recombines TRBV7-6 with TRBJ2-7; D is undetermined. There are 14 residues in the CDR3. Germline V gene lookup returns CDR1 SGHVS and CDR2 FNYEAQ. Trimming pared 0 bases from V and 0 bases from J, leaving 6 bases between. Here the CDR3 reads CASSLAESSYEQYF. DNA for the CDR3: TGTGCCAGCAGCTTAGCGGAGTCCTCCTACGAGCAGTACTTC.

V is TRBV12-3 or TRBV12-4 and J is TRBJ1-1; D is unclear. CDR3 length equals 15 residues. The V and J ends lost 7 bases and 0 bases respectively, with 15 bases between them. CDR3 loop: CASNPPFSLNTEAFF. The CDR3 bases are TGTGCCAGCAATCCCCCCTTCTCTTTGAACACTGAAGCTTTCTTT.

On this clonotype: A much larger clone differs by one base, so this may be a read error. The chain carries TRBV25-1 and TRBJ1-4; 7 nucleotides line up with TRBD1. Germline-derived CDR1 and CDR2 are MGHDK and SYGVNS. The length of the CDR3 is 15 residues. The CDR3 sequence is CASSAHRGWGEKLSF. Written as DNA, the CDR3 is TGTGCCAGCAGTGCGCACAGGGGTTGGGGCGAAAAACTGTCTTTT.

The chain joins TRBV20-1 to TRBJ2-5; TRBD1 agrees at 9 bases. The CDR3 is 17 amino acids. Germline assignment: CDR1 DFQATT and CDR2 SNEGSKA (reference sequence). The junction had 13 bases not matched to a gene; V was cut back by 0 bases and J by 5 bases. The CDR3 reads CSARDWLGQGMRETQYF. In DNA form, the CDR3 reads TGCAGTGCTAGAGATTGGCTCGGACAGGGGATGCGCGAGACCCAGTACTTC.

This rearrangement joins TRBV6-1 to TRBJ1-2, with a tentative D call TRBD1 (5 bases). Deletions cut 7 bases from V and 4 bases from J, with 16 bases between. The germline V gene has CDR1 MNHNS and CDR2 SASEGT. The CDR3 covers 14 residues. DNA for the CDR3: TGTGCCAGCACCAAAGCTGACAGACCCTATGGCTACACCTTC. Encoded protein: CASTKADRPYGYTF.

This clonotype was counted once. J is TRBJ2-4 and V is TRBV19; D ambiguous. The CDR3 is made up of 13 amino acids. Germline CDR1 and CDR2: LNHDA and SQIVND (reference sequence). The V and J ends lost 5 bases and 0 bases respectively, with 5 bases between them. The CDR3 region is CASSGEAKNIQYF. The CDR3 nucleotides read TGTGCCAGTAGTGGGGAAGCCAAAAACATTCAGTACTTC. The variable domain in full, completed from reference TRBV19 and TRBJ2-4, reads DGGITQSPKYLFRKEGQNVTLSCEQNLNHDAMYWYRQDPGQGLRLIYYSQIVNDFQKGDIAEGYSVSREKKESFPLTVTSAQKNPTAFYLCASSGEAKNIQYFGAGTRLSVL.

This chain's CDR3 is CASSLGGQLPSAFF. The CDR3 coding sequence is TGTGCCAGCAGCTTAGGGGGACAGCTTCCATCGGCTTTCTTT. The chain carries TRBV7-9 and TRBJ1-1, with 7 bases identical to TRBD1. Trimming at V came to 1 base and at J to 11 bases, leaving 10 bases not matched to a gene. The CDR3 contains 14 residues. Germline-derived CDR1 and CDR2 are SEHNR and FQNEAQ (reference sequence).

Turning to this clonotype: At one end the junction does not follow the germline gene, possibly because of a read error. V is TRBV18 and J is TRBJ1-1; D gene ambiguous. The germline V gene encodes CDR1 KGHSH and CDR2 LQKENI. The length of the CDR3 is 15 residues. CDR3 coding DNA: TGTGCCAGCTCACCGTCGTGGACCCAGAACACTGAAGCGTTCTTT. This sequence encodes CASSPSWTQNTEAFF. Full variable domain (rest looked up from reference TRBV18 and TRBJ1-1): NAGVMQNPRHLVRRRGQEARLRCSPMKGHSHVYWYRQLPEEGLKFMVYLQKENIIDESGMPKERFSAEFPKEGPSILRIQQVVRGDSAAYFCASSPSWTQNTEAFFGQGTRLTVV.

V is TRBV28 and J is TRBJ1-2, with TRBD1 matching 9 bases. The length of the CDR3 is 17 residues. The germline gives CDR1 MDHEN, CDR2 SYDVKM. V lost 3 bases to trimming and J lost 1 base; unmatched junction nucleotides: 9. Here the CDR3 reads CASSLVGGTGINYGYTF. The CDR3 nucleotides read TGTGCCAGCAGTTTGGTTGGAGGGACAGGGATTAACTATGGCTACACCTTC.

CDR3 DNA sequence: TGTGCCAGCAGACCTCTACGGACGGGGCCGGGCACTGAAGCTTTCTTT. Translated: CASRPLRTGPGTEAFF. V gene TRBV12-3 or TRBV12-4 combines with J gene TRBJ1-1, with a tentative D call TRBD1 (5 bases). The CDR3 runs 16 residues. The V end lost 6 bases, the J end lost 4 bases, and 21 bases lay between the germline ends.

This clonotype was detected many times. V usage is TRBV7-2 and J usage is TRBJ2-3; D gene ambiguous. Per germline, CDR1 SGHTA and CDR2 FQGNSA. This CDR3 has 11 residues. The V gene lost 4 bases and the J gene lost 10 bases, with 9 bases spanning the gap. The CDR3 protein is CASSSLRAQYF. In DNA form, the CDR3 reads TGTGCCAGCAGCTCCCTCCGGGCGCAGTATTTT.

The CDR3 coding sequence is TGTGCCAGCAGCCTACGGGACAGGGACCCAGATACGCAGTATTTT. It specifies CASSLRDRDPDTQYF. The chain joins TRBV7-2 to TRBJ2-3; 9 nucleotides agree with TRBD1. In germline, CDR1 is SGHTA, CDR2 FQGNSA. The CDR3 is 15 residues long. The ends lost 5 bases at V and 4 bases at J; junction bases unmatched: 7.

The CDR3 DNA reads TGCGCCAGCAGCGGGATTACTAGCGCCAGCACAGATACGCAGTATTTT. Encoded protein: CASSGITSASTDTQYF. The rearrangement joins TRBV5-1 to TRBJ2-3; 7 positions agree with TRBD2. The germline gives CDR1 SGHRS, CDR2 YFSETQ. The CDR3 is 16 amino acids. The ends lost 4 bases at V and 0 bases at J; junction bases unmatched: 8.

This clonotype has just a few counts. The V and J genes are TRBV20-1 and TRBJ2-3, with D hard to call. The CDR3 contains 15 residues. Trimming pared 0 bases from V and 4 bases from J, leaving 14 bases between. The germline CDR1 and CDR2 sequences are DFQATT and SNEGSKA (reference sequence). CDR3 in amino acids: CSARDWATWADTQYF. The DNA for the CDR3 is TGCAGTGCTAGAGATTGGGCCACCTGGGCAGATACGCAGTATTTT.